The 24 T cell receptor beta chains below come from one sample, sequenced in a study of cytomegalovirus exposure and HLA in healthy donors. The study ran its PCR with 60 Vbeta and 13 Jbeta primers. Produced via immunoSEQ multiplex PCR; TCRdb's table is partial and in-frame only. The sample has more than 40,000 clones, and its top ten clones hold 25% to 30%. Sequenced: PBMCs. These receptor sequences come from a man between 40 and 49 years old in good health and CMV-seropositive.

V and J are TRBV28 and TRBJ1-1; D is unresolved. The length of the CDR3 is 14 residues. Germline loops: CDR1 MDHEN, CDR2 SYDVKM. Trimming removed 8 bases at V and 1 base at J, with 14 bases between. The CDR3: CASSSGAWNTEAFF. The DNA for the CDR3 is TGTGCCAGCTCCTCCGGTGCCTGGAACACTGAAGCTTTCTTT.

J is TRBJ1-5 and V is TRBV11-2; D not resolved. Germline V CDR1 and CDR2: SGHAT, FQNNGV. V lost 4 bases, J lost 6 bases, and 13 bases lay in between. This CDR3 is 14 amino acids long. The CDR3 DNA reads TGTGCCAGCAGCTCGGGGTCTTTTCGTCAGCCCCAGCATTTT. Translated, it gives CASSSGSFRQPQHF.

The chain has TRBV15 and TRBJ2-1; 9 bases line up with TRBD2. Germline V lookup: CDR1 LNHNV, CDR2 YYDKDF (reference sequence). There are 16 residues in the CDR3. V lost 5 bases to trimming and J lost 1 base; unmatched junction nucleotides: 6. In DNA, the CDR3 is TGTGCCACCAGCGTTGGCGGGGGGGCATCCTACAATGAGCAGTTCTTC. Protein product: CATSVGGGASYNEQFF.

The V gene is TRBV28, the J gene TRBJ2-7; 9 bases are a match to TRBD1. The CDR3 extends over 13 amino acids. Germline loops: CDR1 MDHEN, CDR2 SYDVKM. Losses at the gene ends were 6 bases for V and 5 bases for J; bases not matched to a gene: 5. The CDR3 nucleotides read TGTGCCAGCAGCCACAGGGGGCGTGACGAGCAGTACTTC. Translation gives CASSHRGRDEQYF.

V and J are TRBV7-9 and TRBJ2-1, with 11 positions matching TRBD1. Germline trimming cut 8 bases from V and 7 bases from J; bases unmatched to any gene: 10. CDR1 and CDR2 from the germline V gene are SEHNR and FQNEAQ (reference sequence). The CDR3 runs 15 residues. The CDR3 DNA is TGTGCCAGCCTGGTACGGGACAGGGGGAGGAATGAGCAGTTCTTC. Protein product: CASLVRDRGRNEQFF.

The chain joins TRBV29-1 to TRBJ1-1; tentatively, D is TRBD1 (5 bases). Looked up from germline, CDR1 is SQVTM and CDR2 is ANQGSEA. The CDR3 loop spans 13 amino acids. V was cut by 3 bases and J by 0 bases, with 8 bases left in between. The CDR3, as DNA: TGCAGCGTTGATAGGGGTTTGAACACTGAAGCTTTCTTT. It yields the protein CSVDRGLNTEAFF.

J is TRBJ2-7 and V is TRBV19, with D perhaps matching TRBD1 (7 bases). The CDR3 is made up of 18 amino acids. The V gene's germline CDR1 is LNHDA and CDR2 SQIVND (reference sequence). Deletions cut 0 bases from V and 5 bases from J, with 23 bases between. CDR3 sequence (DNA): TGTGCCAGTAGTATAGATGGGCCTAGTCGACAGGGAGGTGACGAGCAGTACTTC. This translates into CASSIDGPSRQGGDEQYF.

The chain combines TRBV5-6 with TRBJ2-7; 7 bases map to TRBD2. CDR3 length: 17 amino acids. After removal of 0 bases from V and 1 base from J, the junction contained 10 bases not matched to a gene. Germline V gene data show CDR1 as SGHDT and CDR2 as YYEEEE. CDR3 sequence reads: CASSLAGSGGPSYEQYF. The CDR3 DNA is TGTGCCAGCAGCTTGGCCGGGTCGGGAGGTCCTTCCTACGAGCAGTACTTC.

The chain has TRBV7-7 and TRBJ2-1, with D perhaps TRBD2 (6 bases). Germline V lookup: CDR1 SSHAT, CDR2 FNYEAQ (reference sequence). With 1 base removed from V and 9 bases from J, the gap between germline ends came to 13 bases. The CDR3 length is 14 residues. The CDR3 DNA sequence: TGTGCCAGCAGCTTAGATCGCGGGACCGGTGAGCAGTTCTTC. Translated, it gives CASSLDRGTGEQFF.

The chain employs TRBV15 and TRBJ1-1; D remains ambiguous. Trimming took off 4 bases at V and 0 bases at J, with 6 bases between the two ends. CDR3 length equals 13 residues. Germline V gives CDR1 LNHNV, CDR2 YYDKDF (reference sequence). Here the CDR3 reads CATSMGLNTEAFF. As DNA, the CDR3 is TGTGCCACCAGCATGGGCCTGAACACTGAAGCTTTCTTT.

V gene TRBV29-1 combines with J gene TRBJ1-1; 11 nucleotides agree with TRBD1. V was pared by 4 bases and J by 8 bases, with 9 bases of the junction left unmatched. This CDR3 region has 14 residues. In germline, CDR1 is SQVTM, CDR2 ANQGSEA. CDR3 amino acids: CSVGRTGGRGEAFF. As DNA, the CDR3 is TGCAGCGTTGGGAGGACAGGGGGCCGAGGGGAAGCTTTCTTT.

V gene TRBV5-1 combines with J gene TRBJ2-3; D may be TRBD1 (6 bases). V shed 0 bases and J shed 0 bases, with 11 bases lying between them. CDR1 SGHRS and CDR2 YFSETQ come from the germline V gene. This CDR3 spans 16 amino acids. The CDR3 loop is CASSLAATGSTDTQYF. The CDR3 nucleotides are TGCGCCAGCAGCTTGGCGGCGACAGGTAGCACAGATACGCAGTATTTT.

CDR3 region: CASIRGLSYNEQFF. The CDR3 DNA reads as TGTGCCAGCATAAGGGGACTCTCCTACAATGAGCAGTTCTTC. V and J are TRBV6-1 and TRBJ2-1, with D possibly being TRBD2 (6 bases). CDR3 length: 14 amino acids. Germline loops: CDR1 MNHNS, CDR2 SASEGT. The V end lost 7 bases, the J end lost 0 bases, and 10 bases lay between the germline ends.

The chain couples TRBV7-8 to TRBJ2-5, with TRBD2 identical over 7 bases. With V trimmed by 5 bases and J by 2 bases, 11 bases remained unmatched. The CDR3 loop spans 16 amino acids. The germline CDR1 and CDR2 sequences are SGHVS and FQNEAQ. The chain's CDR3 is CASSPSGRGPQETQYF. The CDR3 coding sequence is TGTGCCAGCAGCCCATCGGGGAGGGGCCCTCAAGAGACCCAGTACTTC.

V gene TRBV30 combines with J gene TRBJ2-5; D unclear. This CDR3 comprises 14 residues. V lost 5 bases to trimming and J lost 4 bases, with 17 bases between them. Germline V lookup: CDR1 GTSNPN, CDR2 SVGIG (reference sequence). The CDR3 loop is CAWGGHFPGETQYF. The CDR3 DNA reads as TGTGCCTGGGGTGGCCATTTCCCAGGAGAGACCCAGTACTTC.

This rearrangement joins TRBV6-4 to TRBJ1-1; D gene uncertain. The germline V and J ends were trimmed by 6 bases and 2 bases, with 10 bases remaining between them. This CDR3 has 13 residues. Germline V gives CDR1 MRHNA, CDR2 SNTAGT. This CDR3 is CASRIDLNTEAFF. For the CDR3, the DNA is TGTGCCAGCAGGATAGATTTAAACACTGAAGCTTTCTTT.

The V gene is TRBV25-1, the J gene TRBJ2-1; tentative D call: TRBD2 (6 bases). The CDR3 runs to 11 residues. The V end lost 11 bases, the J end lost 10 bases, and 15 bases lay between the germline ends. Germline V gene data show CDR1 as MGHDK and CDR2 as SYGVNS. This CDR3 is CAAGTPREQFF. The CDR3 DNA is TGTGCCGCCGGGACTCCTCGAGAGCAGTTCTTC.

The rearrangement uses TRBV19 and TRBJ2-5, with 7 bases identical to TRBD1. The germline V gene encodes CDR1 LNHDA and CDR2 SQIVND (reference sequence). This CDR3 is 13 amino acids long. V shed 5 bases, J shed 5 bases, and the junction held 5 bases outside the gene matches. CDR3 in amino acids: CASSLTGSETQYF. In nucleotides, the CDR3 is TGTGCCAGTAGTTTGACAGGGAGCGAGACCCAGTACTTC.

The chain combines TRBV5-1 with TRBJ1-5; perhaps TRBD1 as D (6 bases). This CDR3 region has 15 residues. The germline V gene encodes CDR1 SGHRS and CDR2 YFSETQ. V lost 4 bases to trimming and J lost 0 bases, with 11 bases between them. This CDR3 is CASSLGTLSNQPQHF. DNA for the CDR3: TGCGCCAGCAGCCTAGGGACACTTAGCAATCAGCCCCAGCATTTT.

The J gene is TRBJ2-5, the V gene TRBV5-6; D may be TRBD1 (6 bases). The J call is doubtful: the DNA matches TRBJ2-7 better. CDR3 size: 15 residues. The V gene's germline CDR1 is SGHDT and CDR2 YYEEEE. In nucleotides, the CDR3 is TGTGCCAGCAGCCCCCGGGACAACTATGACTACGAGCAGTACTTC. Translation: CASSPRDNYDYEQYF.

The J gene is TRBJ2-7, the V gene TRBV7-9, with 7 bases identical to TRBD1. Germline V gene lookup returns CDR1 SEHNR and CDR2 FQNEAQ (reference sequence). This CDR3 region has 12 residues. V shed 11 bases and J 5 bases; nucleotides not matched to a gene: 9. Here the CDR3 reads CAGQAGTDEQYF. The CDR3 coding sequence is TGTGCCGGACAGGCAGGTACGGACGAGCAGTACTTC. Full variable domain (remainder filled in from reference TRBV7-9 and TRBJ2-7): DTGVSQNPRHKITKRGQNVTFRCDPISEHNRLYWYRQTLGQGPEFLTYFQNEAQLEKSRLLSDRFSAERPKGSFSTLEIQRTEQGDSAMYLCAGQAGTDEQYFGPGTRLTVT.

J is TRBJ2-1 and V is TRBV25-1, with 11 nucleotides matching TRBD2. The CDR3 has 17 amino acids. Germline V gives CDR1 MGHDK, CDR2 SYGVNS. V lost 5 bases and J lost 7; bases outside the gene matches: 13. CDR3 in amino acids: CASSNTSGRVAINEQFF. The CDR3 region has the DNA TGTGCCAGCAGTAATACTAGCGGGAGAGTAGCTATAAATGAGCAGTTCTTC.

CDR3 sequence reads: CASSVAARTSGGQETQYF. The CDR3 DNA is TGTGCCAGCAGCGTAGCGGCCCGGACTAGCGGGGGACAAGAGACCCAGTACTTC. The V call is TRBV9, the J call TRBJ2-5, with TRBD2 matching over 13 bases. There are 18 residues in the CDR3. With 0 bases clipped from V and 2 bases from J, the junction kept 7 bases outside the gene matches. Germline V gives CDR1 SGDLS, CDR2 YYNGEE. Together with reference TRBV9 and TRBJ2-5, the CDR3 gives the full variable domain: DSGVTQTPKHLITATGQRVTLRCSPRSGDLSVYWYQQSLDQGLQFLIQYYNGEERAKGNILERFSAQQFPDLHSELNLSSLELGDSALYFCASSVAARTSGGQETQYFGPGTRLLVL.

The rearrangement joins TRBV7-9 to TRBJ1-1; D unclear. The V gene lost 3 bases and the J gene lost 0 bases, with 11 bases spanning the gap. CDR1 and CDR2 from the germline V gene are SEHNR and FQNEAQ (reference sequence). The CDR3 runs 15 residues. The DNA for the CDR3 is TGTGCCAGCAGCTTTGGTGGGGAGATGAACACTGAAGCTTTCTTT. Its translation: CASSFGGEMNTEAFF.